This is a list of T cell receptor beta chains from one sample in a study of blood T cell repertoires in COVID-19. The data were produced by immunoSEQ multiplex PCR, yet TCRdb's version contains in-frame clones alone and is incomplete. Of about 63,000 clones in the sample, around four fifths were seen once. Sequenced sample: peripheral blood. The receptors derive from a human donor in a cohort sampled during active COVID-19. CDR3s include the opening cysteine and the closing phenylalanine or tryptophan. A D gene is named only where the DNA matches it firmly. Only part of the rows carry a size: once, few, many, or a class if the clone is expanded.

abundance: .; v_gene: TRBV30; d_gene: .; j_gene: TRBJ1-1; CDR3nt: TGTGCCTGGAGCCTTCCGACAGATTTGAACACTGAAGCTTTCTTT; CDR3aa: CAWSLPTDLNTEAFF
abundance: .; v_gene: TRBV5-4; d_gene: .; j_gene: TRBJ2-6; CDR3nt: TGTGCCAGCAGCTTGGTAGGGGTAGGGGCCAACGTCCTGACTTTC; CDR3aa: CASSLVGVGANVLTF
abundance: few; v_gene: TRBV30; d_gene: .; j_gene: TRBJ1-5; CDR3nt: TGTGCCTGGAGTTTTCAGTTGGAGCCCCAGCATTTT; CDR3aa: CAWSFQLEPQHF
abundance: .; v_gene: TRBV18; d_gene: .; j_gene: TRBJ2-7; CDR3nt: TGTGCCAGCTCACCATCCAGGTCCTACGAGCAGTACTTC; CDR3aa: CASSPSRSYEQYF
abundance: few; v_gene: TRBV7-8; d_gene: TRBD1; j_gene: TRBJ2-1; CDR3nt: TGTGCCAGCAGCTTATCCGGACAGGGGGAGCAGTTCTTC; CDR3aa: CASSLSGQGEQFF
abundance: few; v_gene: TRBV19; d_gene: .; j_gene: TRBJ1-1; CDR3nt: TGTGCCAGTAGTACTGACCAGGGGACTAGCGCGGCCGCTTTCTTT; CDR3aa: CASSTDQGTSAAAFF
abundance: .; v_gene: TRBV4-2; d_gene: .; j_gene: TRBJ2-1; CDR3nt: TGTGCCAGCAGACTGGTTGGGAGGGGGAAACCCAATGAGCAGTTCTTC; CDR3aa: CASRLVGRGKPNEQFF
abundance: .; v_gene: TRBV2; d_gene: .; j_gene: TRBJ2-2; CDR3nt: TGTGCCAGCACCCGGGGGAGCAAGGAGCTGTTTTTT; CDR3aa: CASTRGSKELFF
abundance: .; v_gene: TRBV29-1; d_gene: .; j_gene: TRBJ1-4; CDR3nt: TGCAGCGTGGTTTTACAGGGTGAAAAACTGTTTTTT; CDR3aa: CSVVLQGEKLFF
abundance: .; v_gene: TRBV4-1; d_gene: TRBD1; j_gene: TRBJ1-6; CDR3nt: TGCGCCAGCAGCCAAGCAGGGGGCGCAACTAATTCACCCCTCCACTTT; CDR3aa: CASSQAGGATNSPLHF
abundance: .; v_gene: TRBV7-9; d_gene: .; j_gene: TRBJ1-1; CDR3nt: TGTGCCAGCAGATGGACAGCAACTGAAGCTTTCTTT; CDR3aa: CASRWTATEAFF
abundance: .; v_gene: TRBV3-1/TRBV3-2; d_gene: .; j_gene: TRBJ2-7; CDR3nt: TGTGCCAGCGCATCGGGAAACTCCTACGAGCAGTACTTC; CDR3aa: CASASGNSYEQYF
abundance: .; v_gene: TRBV9; d_gene: TRBD1; j_gene: TRBJ1-1; CDR3nt: TGTGCCAGCAGCGTAGGACAGGGACTCACTGAAGCTTTCTTT; CDR3aa: CASSVGQGLTEAFF
abundance: .; v_gene: TRBV12-3/TRBV12-4; d_gene: .; j_gene: TRBJ1-1; CDR3nt: TGTGCCAGCAGTCCCCTAGCGGACACTGAAGCTTTCTTT; CDR3aa: CASSPLADTEAFF
abundance: .; v_gene: TRBV7-8; d_gene: TRBD1; j_gene: TRBJ1-2; CDR3nt: TGTGCCAGCAGCTTAGTGTCCGGGACAGGGGAGGTGAACTATGGCTACACCTTC; CDR3aa: CASSLVSGTGEVNYGYTF
abundance: few; v_gene: TRBV13; d_gene: .; j_gene: TRBJ2-7; CDR3nt: TGTGCCAGCAGCCCGCGGAGTAGCGCTAGCTACGAGCAGTACTTC; CDR3aa: CASSPRSSASYEQYF
abundance: .; v_gene: TRBV19; d_gene: TRBD1; j_gene: TRBJ2-3; CDR3nt: TGTGCCAGTAGTCCGCGGGACAGGGGCACAGATACGCAGTATTTT; CDR3aa: CASSPRDRGTDTQYF
abundance: .; v_gene: TRBV5-6; d_gene: .; j_gene: TRBJ2-3; CDR3nt: TGTGCCAGCAGCTTGTGGCCTAGCGAAAATACGCAGTATTTT; CDR3aa: CASSLWPSENTQYF
abundance: once; v_gene: TRBV3-1/TRBV3-2; d_gene: .; j_gene: TRBJ2-5; CDR3nt: TGTGCCAGCAGCCTGACTGGCTCCCCACAAGAGACCCAGTACTTC; CDR3aa: CASSLTGSPQETQYF
abundance: .; v_gene: TRBV9; d_gene: .; j_gene: TRBJ2-3; CDR3nt: TGTGCCAGCAGCTTTTCTACAGATACGCAGTATTTT; CDR3aa: CASSFSTDTQYF
abundance: .; v_gene: TRBV7-8; d_gene: .; j_gene: TRBJ2-2; CDR3nt: TGTGCCAGCAGCCCATTCAACACCGGGGAGCTGTTTTTT; CDR3aa: CASSPFNTGELFF
abundance: .; v_gene: TRBV12-3/TRBV12-4; d_gene: .; j_gene: TRBJ1-3; CDR3nt: TGTGCCAGCAGTTTAGGAGCCGGAAACACCATATATTTT; CDR3aa: CASSLGAGNTIYF
abundance: .; v_gene: TRBV6-5; d_gene: TRBD1; j_gene: TRBJ1-5; CDR3nt: TGTGCCAGCAGGGCGACAGGGGACAATCAGCCCCAGCATTTT; CDR3aa: CASRATGDNQPQHF
abundance: once; v_gene: TRBV11-2; d_gene: .; j_gene: TRBJ2-7; CDR3nt: TGTGCCAGCAGCTTAGTAATACCAGTGATGCCTGGCGAGCAGTACTTC; CDR3aa: CASSLVIPVMPGEQYF
abundance: .; v_gene: TRBV5-1; d_gene: TRBD1; j_gene: TRBJ1-6; CDR3nt: TGCGCCAGCAGCGACGGACAGGGGGGGTCACCCCTCCACTTT; CDR3aa: CASSDGQGGSPLHF
abundance: .; v_gene: TRBV7-6; d_gene: .; j_gene: TRBJ1-1; CDR3nt: TGTGCCAGCAGCGCAACACAGGGCTACACTGAAGCTTTCTTT; CDR3aa: CASSATQGYTEAFF
abundance: few; v_gene: TRBV19; d_gene: .; j_gene: TRBJ2-7; CDR3nt: TGTGCCAGTACGGGGGCCTACGAGCAGTACTTC; CDR3aa: CASTGAYEQYF
abundance: .; v_gene: TRBV7-9; d_gene: .; j_gene: TRBJ2-7; CDR3nt: TGTGCCAGCAGCACATCGACAGGCGACTCCTACGAGCAGTACTTC; CDR3aa: CASSTSTGDSYEQYF